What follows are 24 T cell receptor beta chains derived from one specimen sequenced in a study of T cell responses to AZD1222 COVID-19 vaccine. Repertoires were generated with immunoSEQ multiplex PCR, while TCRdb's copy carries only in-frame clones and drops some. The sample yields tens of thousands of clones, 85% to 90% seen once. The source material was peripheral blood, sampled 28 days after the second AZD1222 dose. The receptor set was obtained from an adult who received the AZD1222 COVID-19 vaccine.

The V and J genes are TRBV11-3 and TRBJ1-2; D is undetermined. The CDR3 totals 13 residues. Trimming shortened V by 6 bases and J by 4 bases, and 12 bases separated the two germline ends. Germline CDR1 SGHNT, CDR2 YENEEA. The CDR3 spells CASSLGRPYGYTF. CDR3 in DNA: TGTGCCAGCAGTCTAGGCAGACCCTATGGCTACACCTTC.

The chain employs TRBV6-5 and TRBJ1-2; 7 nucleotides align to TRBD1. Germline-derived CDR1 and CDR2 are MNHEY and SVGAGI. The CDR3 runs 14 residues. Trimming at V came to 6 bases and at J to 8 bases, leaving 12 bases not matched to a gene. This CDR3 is CASSLRQGIRGYTF. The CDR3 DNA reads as TGTGCCAGCAGCTTACGACAGGGAATTCGGGGCTACACCTTC.

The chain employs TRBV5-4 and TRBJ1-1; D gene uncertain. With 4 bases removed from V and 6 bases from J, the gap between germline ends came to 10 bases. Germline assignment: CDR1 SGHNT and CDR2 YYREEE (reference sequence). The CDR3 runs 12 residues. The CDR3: CASSPQDAEAFF. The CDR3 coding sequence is TGTGCCAGCAGCCCTCAGGACGCTGAAGCTTTCTTT.

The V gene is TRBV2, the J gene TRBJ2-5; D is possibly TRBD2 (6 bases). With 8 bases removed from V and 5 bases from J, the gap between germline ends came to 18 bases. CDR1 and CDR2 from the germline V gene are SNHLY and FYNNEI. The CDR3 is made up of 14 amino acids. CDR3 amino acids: CASCGDGGGETQYF. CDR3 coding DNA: TGTGCCAGCTGTGGAGACGGCGGAGGGGAGACCCAGTACTTC. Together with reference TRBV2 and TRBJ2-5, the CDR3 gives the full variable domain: EPEVTQTPSHQVTQMGQEVILRCVPISNHLYFYWYRQILGQKVEFLVSFYNNEISEKSEIFDDQFSVERPDGSNFTLKIRSTKLEDSAMYFCASCGDGGGETQYFGPGTRLLVL.

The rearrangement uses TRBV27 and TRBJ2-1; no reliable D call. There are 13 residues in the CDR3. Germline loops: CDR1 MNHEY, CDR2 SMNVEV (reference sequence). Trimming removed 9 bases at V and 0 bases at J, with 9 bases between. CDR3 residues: CASSPFSYNEQFF. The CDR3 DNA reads TGTGCCAGTTCCCCGTTCTCCTACAATGAGCAGTTCTTC.

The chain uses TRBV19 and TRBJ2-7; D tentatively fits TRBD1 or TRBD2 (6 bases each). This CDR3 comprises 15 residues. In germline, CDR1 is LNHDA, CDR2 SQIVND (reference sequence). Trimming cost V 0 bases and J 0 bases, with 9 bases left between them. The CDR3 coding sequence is TGTGCCAGTAGTATAGAGGAGGGGGGCTCCTACGAGCAGTACTTC. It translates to CASSIEEGGSYEQYF.

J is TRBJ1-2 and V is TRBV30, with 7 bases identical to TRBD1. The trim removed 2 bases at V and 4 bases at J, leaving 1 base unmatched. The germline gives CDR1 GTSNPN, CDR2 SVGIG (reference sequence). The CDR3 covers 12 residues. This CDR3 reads CAWSTGAYGYTF. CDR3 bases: TGTGCCTGGAGTACAGGGGCCTATGGCTACACCTTC.

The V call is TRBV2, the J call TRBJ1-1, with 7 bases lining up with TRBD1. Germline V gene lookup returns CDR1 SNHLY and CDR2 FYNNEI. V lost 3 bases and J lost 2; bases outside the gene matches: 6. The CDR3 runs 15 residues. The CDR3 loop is CASSDPGQPNTEAFF. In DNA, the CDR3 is TGTGCCAGCAGTGACCCGGGACAGCCAAACACTGAAGCTTTCTTT.

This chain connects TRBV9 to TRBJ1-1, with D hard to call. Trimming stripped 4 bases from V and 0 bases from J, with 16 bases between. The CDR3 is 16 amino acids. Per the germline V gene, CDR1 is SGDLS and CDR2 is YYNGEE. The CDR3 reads CASSPPLERLNTEAFF. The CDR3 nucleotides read TGTGCCAGCAGCCCCCCATTAGAGCGGTTGAACACTGAAGCTTTCTTT.

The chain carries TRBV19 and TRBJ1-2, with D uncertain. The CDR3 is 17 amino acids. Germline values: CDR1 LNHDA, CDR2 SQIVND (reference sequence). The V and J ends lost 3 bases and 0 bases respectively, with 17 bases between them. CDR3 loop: CASSIGFAEVANYGYTF. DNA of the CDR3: TGTGCCAGTAGTATTGGTTTTGCGGAGGTTGCTAACTATGGCTACACCTTC.

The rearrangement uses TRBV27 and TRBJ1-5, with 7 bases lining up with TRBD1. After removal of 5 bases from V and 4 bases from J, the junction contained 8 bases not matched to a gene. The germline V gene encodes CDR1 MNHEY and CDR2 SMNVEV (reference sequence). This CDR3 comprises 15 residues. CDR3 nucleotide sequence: TGTGCCAGCAGTCTTAACAGGGGTTTAAATCAGCCCCAGCATTTT. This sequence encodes CASSLNRGLNQPQHF.

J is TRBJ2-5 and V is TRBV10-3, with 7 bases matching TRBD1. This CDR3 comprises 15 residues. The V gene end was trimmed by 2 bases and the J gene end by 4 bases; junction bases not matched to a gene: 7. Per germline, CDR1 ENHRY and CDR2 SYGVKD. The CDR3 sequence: CAISEVGRGRETQYF. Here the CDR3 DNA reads TGTGCCATCAGTGAGGTGGGAAGGGGGCGAGAGACCCAGTACTTC.

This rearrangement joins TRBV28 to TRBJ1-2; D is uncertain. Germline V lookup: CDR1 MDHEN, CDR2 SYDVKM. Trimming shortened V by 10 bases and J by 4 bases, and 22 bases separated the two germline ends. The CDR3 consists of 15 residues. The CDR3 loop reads CAIGGRTSKAYGYTF. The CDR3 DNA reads TGTGCCATAGGAGGACGTACCTCAAAGGCCTATGGCTACACCTTC.

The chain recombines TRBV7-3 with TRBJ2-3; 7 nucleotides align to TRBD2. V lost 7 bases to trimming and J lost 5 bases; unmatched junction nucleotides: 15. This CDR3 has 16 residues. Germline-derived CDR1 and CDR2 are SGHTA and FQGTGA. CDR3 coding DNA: TGTGCCAGCACCCTCCCCTGGACTAGAGTCTTAGATACGCAGTATTTT. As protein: CASTLPWTRVLDTQYF.

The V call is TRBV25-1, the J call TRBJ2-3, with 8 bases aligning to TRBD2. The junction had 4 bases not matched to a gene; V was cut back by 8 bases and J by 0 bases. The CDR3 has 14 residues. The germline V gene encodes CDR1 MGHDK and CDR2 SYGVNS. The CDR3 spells CASSERGSTDTQYF. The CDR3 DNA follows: TGTGCCAGCTCCGAGCGGGGGAGCACAGATACGCAGTATTTT.

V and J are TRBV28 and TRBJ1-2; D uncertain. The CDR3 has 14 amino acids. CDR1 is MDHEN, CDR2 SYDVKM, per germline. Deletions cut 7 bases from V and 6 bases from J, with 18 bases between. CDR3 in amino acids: CASTTPPGVNGYTF. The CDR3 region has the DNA TGTGCCAGCACTACTCCACCAGGCGTGAATGGCTACACCTTC.

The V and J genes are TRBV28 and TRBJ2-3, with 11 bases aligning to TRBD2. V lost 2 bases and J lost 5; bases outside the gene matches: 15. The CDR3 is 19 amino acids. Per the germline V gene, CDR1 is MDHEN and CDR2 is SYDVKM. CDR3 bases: TGTGCCAGCAGTTTACCCGTACGACTAGCGGGACAACTGAGAGATACGCAGTATTTT. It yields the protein CASSLPVRLAGQLRDTQYF.

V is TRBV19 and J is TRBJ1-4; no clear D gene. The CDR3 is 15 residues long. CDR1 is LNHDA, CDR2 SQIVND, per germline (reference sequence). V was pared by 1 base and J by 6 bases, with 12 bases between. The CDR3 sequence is CASSIGEYSDEKLFF. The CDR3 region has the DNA TGTGCCAGTAGTATAGGGGAGTACTCAGATGAAAAACTGTTTTTT. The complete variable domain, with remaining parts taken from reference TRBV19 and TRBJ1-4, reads DGGITQSPKYLFRKEGQNVTLSCEQNLNHDAMYWYRQDPGQGLRLIYYSQIVNDFQKGDIAEGYSVSREKKESFPLTVTSAQKNPTAFYLCASSIGEYSDEKLFFGSGTQLSVL.

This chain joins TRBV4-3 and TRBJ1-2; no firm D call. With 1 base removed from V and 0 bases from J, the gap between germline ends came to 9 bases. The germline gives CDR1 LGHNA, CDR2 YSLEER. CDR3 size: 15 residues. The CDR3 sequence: CASSQGLAANYGYTF. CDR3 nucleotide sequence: TGCGCCAGCAGCCAAGGCCTAGCAGCTAACTATGGCTACACCTTC.

This CDR3 is CAWSGTRDYLSSGANVLTF. In nucleotides, the CDR3 is TGTGCCTGGAGTGGGACCCGGGACTATCTATCATCTGGGGCCAACGTCCTGACTTTC. The chain has TRBV30 and TRBJ2-6; 7 bases align to TRBD2. This CDR3 has 19 amino acids. CDR1 is GTSNPN and CDR2 is SVGIG in the germline V gene (reference sequence). After removal of 1 base from V and 1 base from J, the junction contained 13 bases not matched to a gene.

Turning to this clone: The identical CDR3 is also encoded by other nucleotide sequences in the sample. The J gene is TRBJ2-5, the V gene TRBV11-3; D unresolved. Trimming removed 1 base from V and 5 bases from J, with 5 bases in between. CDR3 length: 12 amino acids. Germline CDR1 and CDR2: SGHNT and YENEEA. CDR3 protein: CASSLGRETQYF. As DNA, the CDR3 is TGTGCCAGCAGCTTAGGCCGGGAGACCCAGTACTTC.

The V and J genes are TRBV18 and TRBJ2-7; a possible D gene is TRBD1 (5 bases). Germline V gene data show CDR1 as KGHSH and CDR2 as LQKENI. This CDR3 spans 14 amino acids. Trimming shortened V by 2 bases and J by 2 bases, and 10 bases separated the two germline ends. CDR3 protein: CASSPMGPAYEQYF. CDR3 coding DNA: TGTGCCAGCTCACCAATGGGGCCTGCCTACGAGCAGTACTTC.

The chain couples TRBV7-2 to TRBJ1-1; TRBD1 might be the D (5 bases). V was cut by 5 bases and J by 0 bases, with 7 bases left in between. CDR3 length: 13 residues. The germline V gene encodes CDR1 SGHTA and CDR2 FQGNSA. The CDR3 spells CASSKQVNTEAFF. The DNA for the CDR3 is TGTGCCAGCAGCAAACAGGTGAACACTGAAGCTTTCTTT.

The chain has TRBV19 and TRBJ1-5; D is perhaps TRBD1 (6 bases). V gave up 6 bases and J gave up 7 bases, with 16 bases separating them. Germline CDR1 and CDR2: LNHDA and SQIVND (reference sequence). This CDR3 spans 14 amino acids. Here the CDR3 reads CASRPTGRRQPQHF. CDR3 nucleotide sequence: TGTGCCAGTAGACCTACAGGGCGGAGACAGCCCCAGCATTTT.